The 12 T cell receptor beta chains listed next were all sequenced from one sample in a study of cytomegalovirus exposure and HLA in healthy donors. In the PCR, 60 Vbeta and 13 Jbeta primers were used. Using immunoSEQ multiplex PCR, the repertoire was profiled, and TCRdb retains in-frame clones only, with some absent. The sample consists of 90,000 to 120,000 clones, nearly 80% of them appearing once. Sequencing was carried out using PBMCs. All receptors come from a man aged 55 to 70 in good health and CMV-seropositive.

The V and J genes are TRBV6-5 and TRBJ1-4, with D uncertain. The germline gives CDR1 MNHEY, CDR2 SVGAGI. CDR3 length: 15 amino acids. The germline V and J ends were trimmed by 3 bases and 2 bases, with 10 bases remaining between them. The CDR3 region has the DNA TGTGCCAGCAGTTATAATCGGGGTACTAATGAAAAACTGTTTTTT. Translated: CASSYNRGTNEKLFF.

Note on this clone: The conserved phenylalanine or tryptophan normally closing the CDR3 is absent here, so this likely arose from a read error. This chain connects TRBV7-2 to TRBJ2-7, with D perhaps matching TRBD2 (6 bases). Between the trimmed V and J ends, which lost 5 bases and 7 bases, there was a span of 21 bases. Germline values: CDR1 SGHTA, CDR2 FQGNSA. The CDR3 contains 15 residues. The CDR3 nucleotides read TGTGCCAGCAGCCTGGCCGTCGGGGGTGGAGGGGAGCAGTACCTC. Translation gives CASSLAVGGGGEQYL.

J is TRBJ1-5 and V is TRBV28; D possibly corresponds to TRBD1 (5 bases). Per the germline V gene, CDR1 is MDHEN and CDR2 is SYDVKM. The ends were cut back, 6 bases at V and 6 bases at J, with 18 bases in the middle. The CDR3 loop spans 15 amino acids. CDR3 sequence reads: CASSPQRQSGQPQHF. The CDR3, as DNA: TGTGCCAGCAGCCCACAGCGACAGTCGGGTCAGCCCCAGCATTTT.

This rearrangement joins TRBV11-2 to TRBJ2-5; TRBD2 matches 11 bases. This CDR3 is built from 16 residues. With 5 bases clipped from V and 5 bases from J, the junction kept 10 bases outside the gene matches. Germline assignment: CDR1 SGHAT and CDR2 FQNNGV. This CDR3 reads CASSPLAGGLGETQYF. The DNA for the CDR3 is TGTGCCAGCAGCCCCTTAGCGGGGGGGCTTGGGGAGACCCAGTACTTC.

The chain recombines TRBV5-6 with TRBJ1-1; D perhaps matches TRBD1 (5 bases). The CDR3 runs to 15 residues. V was clipped by 4 bases and J by 6 bases, with 19 bases between them. CDR1 SGHDT and CDR2 YYEEEE come from the germline V gene. CDR3 amino acids: CASSPLFFWGAEAFF. The CDR3 DNA reads TGTGCCAGCAGCCCCCTTTTTTTCTGGGGCGCTGAAGCTTTCTTT. Variable domain in full (rest from reference TRBV5-6 and TRBJ1-1): DAGVTQSPTHLIKTRGQQVTLRCSPKSGHDTVSWYQQALGQGPQFIFQYYEEEERQRGNFPDRFSGHQFPNYSSELNVNALLLGDSALYLCASSPLFFWGAEAFFGQGTRLTVV.

This clone was detected a few times. V and J are TRBV6-1 and TRBJ1-1, with TRBD1 matching 7 bases. J gave up 4 bases and V 5 bases, and 10 bases lay outside the gene matches. CDR3 length: 15 amino acids. The germline CDR1 and CDR2 sequences are MNHNS and SASEGT. The DNA for the CDR3 is TGTGCCAGCAGTTCATGGACAGGATACGGCACTGAAGCTTTCTTT. Translated, it gives CASSSWTGYGTEAFF.

The chain combines TRBV7-9 with TRBJ2-3; 13 positions match TRBD2. The CDR3 runs 18 residues. The V gene end was trimmed by 5 bases and the J gene end by 1 base; junction bases not matched to a gene: 9. Looked up from germline, CDR1 is SEHNR and CDR2 is FQNEAQ (reference sequence). CDR3 coding DNA: TGTGCCAGCAGCACGTGGACTAGCGGGGGCCCCCGCACAGATACGCAGTATTTT. Its protein product is CASSTWTSGGPRTDTQYF.

The rearrangement uses TRBV14 and TRBJ2-7, with D uncertain. The germline V gene encodes CDR1 SGHDN and CDR2 FVKESK. The V end lost 0 bases, the J end lost 4 bases, and 10 bases lay between the germline ends. This CDR3 spans 14 amino acids. The CDR3 loop is CASSQDWSGYEQYF. For the CDR3, the DNA is TGTGCCAGCAGCCAAGATTGGTCCGGGTACGAGCAGTACTTC.

This clone was counted between two and nine times. V usage is TRBV19 and J usage is TRBJ1-1; 7 nucleotides agree with TRBD1. V dropped 5 bases and J dropped 7; count of bases not matched to a gene: 10. Germline CDR1 reads LNHDA; CDR2 reads SQIVND (reference sequence). The CDR3 is 14 amino acids. The CDR3 DNA sequence: TGTGCCAGTAGTTCCAACAGGGGAAGAGGTGAAGCTTTCTTT. Its protein product is CASSSNRGRGEAFF. The variable domain in full, completed from reference TRBV19 and TRBJ1-1, reads DGGITQSPKYLFRKEGQNVTLSCEQNLNHDAMYWYRQDPGQGLRLIYYSQIVNDFQKGDIAEGYSVSREKKESFPLTVTSAQKNPTAFYLCASSSNRGRGEAFFGQGTRLTVV.

The V gene is TRBV10-2, the J gene TRBJ2-7; D unresolved. Trimming cost V 6 bases and J 3 bases, with 9 bases left between them. The CDR3 totals 12 residues. Germline V gives CDR1 WSHSY, CDR2 SAAADI. Written as DNA, the CDR3 is TGCGCCAGCAGGGCCCCCCGCTACGAGCAGTACTTC. It is translated as CASRAPRYEQYF.

The chain employs TRBV14 and TRBJ2-5; 10 bases are a match to TRBD1. There are 15 residues in the CDR3. Trimming removed 3 bases from V and 5 bases from J; junction bases left unmatched: 6. Germline CDR1 reads SGHDN; CDR2 reads FVKESK. CDR3 sequence (DNA): TGTGCCAGCAGCCATGGACAGGGGGTTGGGGAGACCCAGTACTTC. This encodes CASSHGQGVGETQYF.

The CDR3 coding sequence is TGTGCCAGCAGCGCCCCTACTAACTCCTACAATGAGCAGTTCTTC. This gives the protein CASSAPTNSYNEQFF. The chain has TRBV5-6 and TRBJ2-1, with unresolved D. The length of the CDR3 is 15 residues. Trimming took 4 bases from V and 0 from J, leaving 11 bases between them. From germline, CDR1 is SGHDT and CDR2 YYEEEE.